A single sample is the source of the 18 T cell receptor beta chains below, sequenced in a study of blood T cell repertoires in COVID-19. TCRdb's copy holds only in-frame clones and misses some; the assay was immunoSEQ multiplex PCR. The table lists a few hundred thousand clones, 80% of them singletons. Sequencing was done on a sample of peripheral blood. These receptors originate from a human donor in a cohort sampled during active COVID-19.

The chain uses TRBV9 and TRBJ2-2; TRBD2 aligns across 8 bases. This CDR3 is built from 15 residues. The V segment lost 1 base and the J segment 3 bases; nucleotides outside the gene matches: 2. Per germline, CDR1 SGDLS and CDR2 YYNGEE. The CDR3 coding sequence is TGTGCCAGCAGCGTATTCGGGGGGGACACCGGGGAGCTGTTTTTT. This sequence encodes CASSVFGGDTGELFF.

J is TRBJ2-7 and V is TRBV9; 10 nucleotides align to TRBD1. CDR1 is SGDLS and CDR2 is YYNGEE in the germline V gene. The CDR3 runs to 15 residues. The trim removed 3 bases at V and 3 bases at J, leaving 6 bases unmatched. The DNA of the CDR3 is TGTGCCAGCAGCGAGGGACAGGGGACATACTACGAGCAGTACTTC. Translation gives CASSEGQGTYYEQYF.

The chain recombines TRBV6-4 with TRBJ2-7; 8 bases are a match to TRBD1. The CDR3 contains 13 residues. V was pared by 7 bases and J by 5 bases, with 7 bases of the junction left unmatched. The germline V gene has CDR1 MRHNA and CDR2 SNTAGT. CDR3: CASTQTGENEQYF. The CDR3 DNA follows: TGTGCCAGCACCCAGACAGGGGAGAACGAGCAGTACTTC.

The V call is TRBV5-4, the J call TRBJ2-5; TRBD2 aligns across 13 bases. The CDR3 is made up of 16 amino acids. The germline gives CDR1 SGHNT, CDR2 YYREEE (reference sequence). The junction had 7 bases not matched to a gene; V was cut back by 4 bases and J by 4 bases. CDR3 sequence: CASSGVTSGRRETQYF. In nucleotides, the CDR3 is TGTGCCAGCAGCGGGGTGACTAGCGGGAGGAGAGAGACCCAGTACTTC.

V usage is TRBV15 and J usage is TRBJ1-5; D possibly corresponds to TRBD1 (6 bases). Trimming took 5 bases from V and 7 from J, leaving 18 bases between them. This CDR3 region has 15 residues. Germline CDR1 and CDR2: LNHNV and YYDKDF (reference sequence). This CDR3 is CATSGGGGFQQPQHF. CDR3 coding DNA: TGTGCCACCAGCGGGGGTGGGGGCTTTCAACAGCCCCAGCATTTT.

The gene calls are TRBV6-4 and TRBJ2-3; TRBD2 matches 8 bases. In germline, CDR1 is MRHNA, CDR2 SNTAGT. This CDR3 spans 15 amino acids. Trimming removed 4 bases from V and 4 bases from J; junction bases left unmatched: 7. CDR3 DNA sequence: TGTGCCAGCAGTGGGGATAGCGGGACCTCAGATACGCAGTATTTT. The encoded protein is CASSGDSGTSDTQYF.

V is TRBV9 and J is TRBJ1-5; D gene uncertain. Trimming removed 0 bases from V and 7 bases from J, with 23 bases in between. The CDR3 is 18 amino acids. The germline V gene has CDR1 SGDLS and CDR2 YYNGEE. The chain's CDR3 is CASSVDLDGRIRSQPQHF. In DNA form, the CDR3 reads TGTGCCAGCAGCGTAGACCTAGACGGCCGTATACGCTCCCAGCCCCAGCATTTT.

V and J are TRBV9 and TRBJ1-2; 8 bases match TRBD1. V was pared by 0 bases and J by 0 bases, with 10 bases of the junction left unmatched. Germline lookup yields CDR1 SGDLS and CDR2 YYNGEE. This CDR3 is built from 18 residues. CDR3 amino acids: CASSVGQGAAGANYGYTF. The CDR3, as DNA: TGTGCCAGCAGCGTAGGTCAGGGGGCGGCCGGAGCTAACTATGGCTACACCTTC.

A remark on this clone: The sample contains more than one DNA sequence encoding this CDR3. The gene calls are TRBV5-1 and TRBJ1-1; D might be TRBD1 (6 bases). CDR1 is SGHRS and CDR2 is YFSETQ in the germline V gene. V lost 2 bases, J lost 2 bases, and 7 bases lay in between. This CDR3 contains 13 residues. The CDR3 region is CASSLQGNTEAFF. The CDR3 DNA is TGCGCCAGCAGCTTACAGGGAAACACTGAAGCTTTCTTT.

V usage is TRBV11-3 and J usage is TRBJ1-1; 7 nucleotides line up with TRBD1. The CDR3 is made up of 15 amino acids. Germline assignment: CDR1 SGHNT and CDR2 YENEEA. Germline trimming cut 5 bases from V and 2 bases from J; bases unmatched to any gene: 8. The CDR3 DNA follows: TGTGCCAGCAGCCCGCGGGACAGCCCCAACACTGAAGCTTTCTTT. Protein sequence: CASSPRDSPNTEAFF.

The DNA for the CDR3 is TGTGCCAGCAGTCTTACTAGCGGGAGGGACCTTTACGAGCAGTACTTC. Encoded protein: CASSLTSGRDLYEQYF. The chain recombines TRBV28 with TRBJ2-7, with 13 positions matching TRBD2. V trimming: 5 bases; J trimming: 4 bases; junction bases outside the gene matches: 8. Looked up from germline, CDR1 is MDHEN and CDR2 is SYDVKM. CDR3 length: 16 residues.

This clone was recorded a few times. The V and J genes are TRBV2 and TRBJ2-1; 7 bases map to TRBD1. The junction had 1 base not matched to a gene; V was cut back by 5 bases and J by 6 bases. This CDR3 contains 12 residues. CDR1 and CDR2 from the germline V gene are SNHLY and FYNNEI. The CDR3 loop reads CASSRGLNEQFF. DNA for the CDR3: TGTGCCAGCAGTAGGGGGCTCAATGAGCAGTTCTTC.

This rearrangement joins TRBV7-2 to TRBJ2-7, with D hard to call. The germline gives CDR1 SGHTA, CDR2 FQGNSA. CDR3 length: 14 residues. V was trimmed by 1 base and J by 0 bases, leaving 7 bases between them. The CDR3 reads CASSLELSSYEQYF. As DNA, the CDR3 is TGTGCCAGCAGCTTAGAATTATCCTCCTACGAGCAGTACTTC.

V gene TRBV19 combines with J gene TRBJ2-7; 9 bases are shared with TRBD1. V was pared by 6 bases and J by 2 bases, with 5 bases of the junction left unmatched. Germline V CDR1 and CDR2: LNHDA, SQIVND (reference sequence). CDR3 size: 14 residues. CDR3 sequence: CASSPGTGTYEQYF. CDR3 DNA: TGTGCCAGTAGCCCCGGGACAGGGACCTACGAGCAGTACTTC.

The rearrangement joins TRBV4-1 to TRBJ1-6; a weak D match, TRBD1 (6 bases). The CDR3 contains 14 residues. Trimming took 4 bases from V and 5 from J, leaving 9 bases between them. Germline CDR1 and CDR2: MGHRA and YSYEKL. The CDR3 DNA follows: TGCGCCAGCAGCCCACGGACAGATAATTCACCCCTCCACTTT. Its translation is CASSPRTDNSPLHF.

The chain joins TRBV10-3 to TRBJ2-7, with TRBD2 as a possible D gene (6 bases). The CDR3 runs 15 residues. Deletions cut 3 bases from V and 1 base from J, with 13 bases between. In germline, CDR1 is ENHRY, CDR2 SYGVKD. The CDR3 spells CAISDSRGGSYEQYF. The CDR3 DNA is TGTGCCATCAGTGATTCGAGGGGAGGTTCCTACGAGCAGTACTTC.

The chain uses TRBV19 and TRBJ1-2; D might be TRBD1 (6 bases). The CDR3 loop spans 16 amino acids. V lost 3 bases and J 10 bases, leaving 24 bases between the germline ends. CDR1 LNHDA and CDR2 SQIVND come from the germline V gene (reference sequence). CDR3 amino acids: CASSISVTTGLVFYTF. Here the CDR3 DNA reads TGTGCCAGTAGTATCTCAGTGACGACAGGCCTCGTATTCTACACCTTC.

This clone was observed once. This chain connects TRBV9 to TRBJ2-1; a possible D gene is TRBD2 (5 bases). CDR1 is SGDLS, CDR2 YYNGEE, per germline. The V and J ends lost 3 bases and 6 bases respectively, with 13 bases between them. The CDR3 covers 14 residues. For the CDR3, the DNA is TGTGCCAGCAGCGCCGAGGTCCGGGGCAATGAGCAGTTCTTC. Amino acids: CASSAEVRGNEQFF.